This T cell receptor beta chain was recorded in a study of human T cells and chemical hapten exposure. Study observations and caveats: The donor cohort had alopecia, so its immune response may not match that of healthy people. Expanded TCRs clustered into significantly more large CDR3 similarity groups than controls, the analysis revealed.

Of note for this clonotype: Its specificity is not known.

The time point here: pre-sensitization, week 0. Stated treatment: therapeutic diphenylcyclopropenone sensitization with weekly scalp DPC. There are 17 residues in the CDR3. V was pared by 5 bases and J by 5 bases, with 21 bases between. The germline gives CDR1 LGHNA, CDR2 YSLEER. One entry per CDR3 protein results from TCRdb running MiXCR on the RACE reads. The table lists some 300,000 distinct CDR3 sequences, around 5% of them singletons. The input for sequencing was whole blood, taken in connection with sensitization to the hapten diphenylcyclopropenone (DPC). The receptor comes from a young woman with alopecia areata. Some clones in this sample may be carry-over from other donors' samples. This chain joins TRBV4-3 and TRBJ1-4, with a tentative D call TRBD1 (6 bases). CDR3 sequence (DNA): TGCGCCAGCAGCTTCCTTCGCCTAGACAGGCAGAATGAAAAACTGTTTTTT. Translating it yields CASSFLRLDRQNEKLFF.